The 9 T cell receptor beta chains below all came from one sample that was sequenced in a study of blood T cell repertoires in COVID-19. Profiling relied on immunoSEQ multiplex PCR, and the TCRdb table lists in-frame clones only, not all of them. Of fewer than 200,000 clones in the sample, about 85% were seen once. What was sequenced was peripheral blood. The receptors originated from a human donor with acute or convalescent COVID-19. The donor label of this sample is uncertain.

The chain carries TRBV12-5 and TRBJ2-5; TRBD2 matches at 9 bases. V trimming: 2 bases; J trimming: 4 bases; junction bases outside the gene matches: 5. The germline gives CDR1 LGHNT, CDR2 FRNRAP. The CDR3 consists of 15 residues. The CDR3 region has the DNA TGTGCTAGTGGTTTGACGCGGGGGGGCCGAGAGACCCAGTACTTC. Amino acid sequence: CASGLTRGGRETQYF.

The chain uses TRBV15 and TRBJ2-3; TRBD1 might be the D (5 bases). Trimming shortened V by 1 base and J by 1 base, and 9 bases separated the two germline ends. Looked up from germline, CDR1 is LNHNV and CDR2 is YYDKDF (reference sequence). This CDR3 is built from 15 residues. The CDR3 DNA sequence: TGTGCCACCAGCAGAGTTCTGGGGCGCACAGATACGCAGTATTTT. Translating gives CATSRVLGRTDTQYF.

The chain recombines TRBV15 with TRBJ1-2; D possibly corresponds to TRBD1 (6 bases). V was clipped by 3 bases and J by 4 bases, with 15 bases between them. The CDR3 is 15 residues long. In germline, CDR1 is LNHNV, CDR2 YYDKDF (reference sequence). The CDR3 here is CATSSGVSQGYGYTF. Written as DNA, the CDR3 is TGTGCCACCAGCAGTGGGGTATCACAGGGCTATGGCTACACCTTC. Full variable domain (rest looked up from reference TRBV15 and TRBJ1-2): DAMVIQNPRYQVTQFGKPVTLSCSQTLNHNVMYWYQQKSSQAPKLLFHYYDKDFNNEADTPDNFQSRRPNTSFCFLDIRSPGLGDTAMYLCATSSGVSQGYGYTFGSGTRLTVV.

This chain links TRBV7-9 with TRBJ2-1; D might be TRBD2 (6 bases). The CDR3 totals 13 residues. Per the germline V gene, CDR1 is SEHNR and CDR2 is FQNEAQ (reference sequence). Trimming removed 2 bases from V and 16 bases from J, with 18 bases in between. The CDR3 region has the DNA TGTGCCAGCAGCTTAAGTGGCGGGGACTCGTTCTTCTTC. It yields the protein CASSLSGGDSFFF. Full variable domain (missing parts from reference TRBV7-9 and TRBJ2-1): DTGVSQNPRHKITKRGQNVTFRCDPISEHNRLYWYRQTLGQGPEFLTYFQNEAQLEKSRLLSDRFSAERPKGSFSTLEIQRTEQGDSAMYLCASSLSGGDSFFFGPGTRLTVL.

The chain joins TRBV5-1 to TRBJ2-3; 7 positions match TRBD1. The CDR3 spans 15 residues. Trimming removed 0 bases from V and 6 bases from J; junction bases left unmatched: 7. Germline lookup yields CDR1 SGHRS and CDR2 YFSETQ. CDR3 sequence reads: CASSLEQGRWDTQYF. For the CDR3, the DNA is TGCGCCAGCAGCTTGGAACAGGGGCGATGGGATACGCAGTATTTT.

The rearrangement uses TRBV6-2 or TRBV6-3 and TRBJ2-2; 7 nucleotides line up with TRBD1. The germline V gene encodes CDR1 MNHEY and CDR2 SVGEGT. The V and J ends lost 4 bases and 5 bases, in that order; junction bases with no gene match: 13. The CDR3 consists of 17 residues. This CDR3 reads CASSSLSTGSGTGELFF. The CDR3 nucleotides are TGTGCCAGCAGTTCTCTTTCGACAGGGAGCGGAACCGGGGAGCTGTTTTTT.

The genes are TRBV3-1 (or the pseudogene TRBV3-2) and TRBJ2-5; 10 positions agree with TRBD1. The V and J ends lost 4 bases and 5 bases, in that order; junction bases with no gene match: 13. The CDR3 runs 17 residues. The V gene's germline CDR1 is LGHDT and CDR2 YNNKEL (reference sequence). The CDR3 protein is CASSPGQGKIGQETQYF. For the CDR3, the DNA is TGTGCCAGCAGCCCGGGACAGGGGAAGATTGGGCAGGAGACCCAGTACTTC.

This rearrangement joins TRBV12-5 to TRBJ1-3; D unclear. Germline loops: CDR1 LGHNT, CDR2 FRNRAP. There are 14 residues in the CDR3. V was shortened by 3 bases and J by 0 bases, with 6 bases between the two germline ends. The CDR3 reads CASGFSSSGNTIYF. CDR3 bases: TGTGCTAGTGGTTTTTCCTCCTCTGGAAACACCATATATTTT.

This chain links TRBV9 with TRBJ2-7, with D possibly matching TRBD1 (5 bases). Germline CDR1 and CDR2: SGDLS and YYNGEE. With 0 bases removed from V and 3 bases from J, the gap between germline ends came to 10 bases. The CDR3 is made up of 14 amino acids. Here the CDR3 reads CASSVDQGSYEQYF. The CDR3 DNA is TGTGCCAGCAGCGTAGATCAGGGCAGCTACGAGCAGTACTTC.